The 20 T cell receptor beta chains below all came from one sample that was sequenced in a study of response to subunit inactivated influenza vaccine. TCRdb reprocessed the RT-PCR reads via MiXCR and lists one record per CDR3 protein. Among about 530,000 distinct CDR3 sequences listed, about an eighth were seen once. Sequencing used PBMCs from blood, obtained 45 days after vaccination. These receptors were collected from a middle-aged man who received an inactivated influenza vaccine.

The CDR3 DNA reads as TGTGCCAGCAGTGAGGACACGATCTATAACTATGGCTACACCTTC. Translation: CASSEDTIYNYGYTF. This chain links TRBV12-3 or TRBV12-4 with TRBJ1-2; D is perhaps TRBD1 (5 bases). The length of the CDR3 is 15 residues. The V gene lost 5 bases and the J gene lost 1 base, with 14 bases spanning the gap.

This clonotype has ten or more counts. The chain links TRBV5-1 to TRBJ2-1; 7 nucleotides align to TRBD1. CDR1 is SGHRS, CDR2 YFSETQ, per germline. This CDR3 is built from 16 residues. V lost 4 bases, J lost 8 bases, and 15 bases stayed unmatched. CDR3 residues: CASSHISGAGGDEQFF. CDR3 DNA: TGCGCCAGCAGCCACATATCTGGGGCAGGGGGAGATGAGCAGTTCTTC.

The V call is TRBV6-1, the J call TRBJ2-7, with 10 bases matching TRBD1. Trimming cost V 6 bases and J 3 bases; bases outside gene matches: 8. Germline V CDR1 and CDR2: MNHNS, SASEGT. CDR3 length equals 15 residues. CDR3 DNA sequence: TGTGCCAGCAGACGCCGGGACAGGGGTATCTACGAGCAGTACTTC. As protein: CASRRRDRGIYEQYF.

The sample holds a few counts of this clonotype. This chain uses TRBV20-1 with TRBJ1-5, with 9 bases matching TRBD1. The germline CDR1 and CDR2 sequences are DFQATT and SNEGSKA (reference sequence). V lost 6 bases to trimming and J lost 11 bases; unmatched junction nucleotides: 14. This CDR3 has 14 amino acids. CDR3 DNA: TGCAGTGCCTACGACGGGACAGGGCTGGGAGCCCAGCATTTT. Translation gives CSAYDGTGLGAQHF.

This clonotype was picked up a small number of times. The V call is TRBV5-1, the J call TRBJ2-7; TRBD2 matches at 8 bases. V dropped 0 bases and J dropped 3; count of bases not matched to a gene: 11. The CDR3 runs to 17 residues. Germline V gives CDR1 SGHRS, CDR2 YFSETQ. Here the CDR3 DNA reads TGCGCCAGCAGCTTGGATACAATTCCGGGACTAGACTACGAGCAGTACTTC. Protein: CASSLDTIPGLDYEQYF.

The chain is built from TRBV3-1 and TRBJ2-1, with TRBD2 matching 13 bases. The CDR3 extends over 15 amino acids. The V and J ends lost 3 bases and 8 bases, in that order; junction bases with no gene match: 4. Germline lookup yields CDR1 LGHDT and CDR2 YNNKEL (reference sequence). CDR3 loop: CASSQGLAGLYEQFF. DNA of the CDR3: TGTGCCAGCAGCCAGGGACTAGCGGGACTATATGAGCAGTTCTTC.

The rearrangement joins TRBV20-1 to TRBJ2-3; 8 bases agree with TRBD2. This CDR3 comprises 15 residues. In germline, CDR1 is DFQATT, CDR2 SNEGSKA (reference sequence). The V gene end was trimmed by 3 bases and the J gene end by 4 bases; junction bases not matched to a gene: 9. CDR3 amino acids: CSASGRGGRADTQYF. CDR3 DNA sequence: TGCAGTGCTAGCGGCCGGGGGGGCCGCGCAGATACGCAGTATTTT.

In this sample, this clonotype turned up a few times. The V call is TRBV20-1, the J call TRBJ1-4; tentative D call: TRBD1 (6 bases). V lost 6 bases, J lost 4 bases, and 12 bases lay in between. The CDR3 runs 13 residues. Germline values: CDR1 DFQATT, CDR2 SNEGSKA (reference sequence). CDR3 residues: CSAFTGYNEKLFF. The CDR3 nucleotides are TGCAGTGCCTTTACAGGGTATAATGAAAAACTGTTTTTT.

Only a few counts were recorded for this clonotype. This chain joins TRBV5-1 and TRBJ2-3; 7 nucleotides match TRBD2. Germline loops: CDR1 SGHRS, CDR2 YFSETQ. CDR3 size: 14 residues. V shed 1 base, J shed 5 bases, and the junction held 4 bases outside the gene matches. CDR3 amino acids: CASSLFGGEDTQYF. The CDR3 DNA is TGCGCCAGCAGCTTGTTTGGGGGGGAAGATACGCAGTATTTT.

This clonotype was counted only a few times. The rearrangement joins TRBV12-3 or TRBV12-4 to TRBJ2-2, with 7 bases identical to TRBD1. The CDR3 is made up of 16 amino acids. V trimming: 4 bases; J trimming: 1 base; junction bases outside the gene matches: 6. The CDR3 DNA sequence: TGTGCCAGCAGTTACAGGGGTACAGGGAACACCGGGGAGCTGTTTTTT. Encoded protein: CASSYRGTGNTGELFF.

This clonotype was seen more than once but under ten times. The V call is TRBV2, the J call TRBJ2-7, with D possibly matching TRBD1 (6 bases). The CDR3 contains 16 residues. The V end lost 4 bases, the J end lost 4 bases, and 20 bases lay between the germline ends. Germline-derived CDR1 and CDR2 are SNHLY and FYNNEI. CDR3 coding DNA: TGTGCCAGCAGTGGTCGAGTCGACAGGAGCCTATACGAGCAGTACTTC. Its protein product is CASSGRVDRSLYEQYF.

In this sample, this clonotype turned up a few times. J is TRBJ2-3 and V is TRBV15; tentative D call: TRBD2 (6 bases). The germline V and J ends were trimmed by 1 base and 3 bases, with 17 bases remaining between them. The germline V gene has CDR1 LNHNV and CDR2 YYDKDF (reference sequence). The CDR3 totals 17 residues. The CDR3, as DNA: TGTGCCACCAGCAGAGTAGGTGTAGCGGCAGTTACAGATACGCAGTATTTT. Its protein product is CATSRVGVAAVTDTQYF.

This clonotype was detected only a few times. CDR3 sequence reads: CASSVGGQVGEQYF. DNA for the CDR3: TGTGCCAGCAGCGTAGGAGGGCAGGTAGGCGAGCAGTACTTC. J is TRBJ2-7 and V is TRBV9; TRBD2 is a possible D gene (5 bases). The V and J ends lost 0 bases and 6 bases respectively, with 13 bases between them. The V gene's germline CDR1 is SGDLS and CDR2 YYNGEE. The CDR3 is 14 amino acids.

The rearrangement links TRBV4-3 to TRBJ2-1; 10 nucleotides match TRBD2. The CDR3 totals 17 residues. CDR1 and CDR2 (germline): LGHNA, YSLEER. The V segment lost 0 bases and the J segment 5 bases; nucleotides outside the gene matches: 7. The CDR3: CASSQDPTSGWHNEQFF. CDR3 in DNA: TGCGCCAGCAGCCAAGACCCGACTAGCGGGTGGCACAATGAGCAGTTCTTC.

This clonotype came up many times. The chain uses TRBV12-3 or TRBV12-4 and TRBJ2-1; D is ambiguous. CDR3 size: 13 residues. Trimming pared 3 bases from V and 10 bases from J, leaving 13 bases between. The CDR3 here is CASSLGQRGEQFF. DNA of the CDR3: TGTGCCAGCAGTTTGGGCCAACGAGGCGAGCAGTTCTTC.

The chain has TRBV15 and TRBJ2-3; 10 bases fit TRBD2. J lost 0 bases, V lost 3 bases, and 3 bases had no gene match. The CDR3 is 16 residues long. The germline V gene encodes CDR1 LNHNV and CDR2 YYDKDF (reference sequence). CDR3 protein: CATSSSGRLSTDTQYF. CDR3 DNA sequence: TGTGCCACCAGCAGTAGCGGGAGGTTGAGCACAGATACGCAGTATTTT. The complete variable domain, with remaining parts taken from reference TRBV15 and TRBJ2-3, reads DAMVIQNPRYQVTQFGKPVTLSCSQTLNHNVMYWYQQKSSQAPKLLFHYYDKDFNNEADTPDNFQSRRPNTSFCFLDIRSPGLGDTAMYLCATSSSGRLSTDTQYFGPGTRLTVL.

This clonotype was detected only a few times. This chain uses TRBV12-1 with TRBJ2-1; TRBD2 was called by the table and not checked on the DNA. TRBV12-1 is classified as a pseudogene. This CDR3 has 17 amino acids. The CDR3 region is CASSPWTSGRVGNEQFF. CDR3 sequence (DNA): TGTGCCAGCAGCCCCTGGACTAGCGGGAGAGTGGGTAATGAGCAGTTCTTC.

Concerning this clonotype: The CDR3 ends on some other residue instead of the conserved phenylalanine or tryptophan, so this is likely a read error. The chain couples TRBV20-1 to TRBJ1-1; a weak D match, TRBD1 (6 bases). With 0 bases removed from V and 8 bases from J, the gap between germline ends came to 10 bases. CDR3 length: 12 amino acids. The germline V gene has CDR1 DFQATT and CDR2 SNEGSKA (reference sequence). The CDR3 region has the DNA TGCAGTGCTAGAGATCAGGGACAAGAAGCTTTCTCT. Its protein product is CSARDQGQEAFS.

The chain joins TRBV4-1 to TRBJ1-4; perhaps TRBD1 as D (5 bases). CDR3 length equals 15 residues. V lost 3 bases and J lost 8, with 16 bases in between. Germline loops: CDR1 MGHRA, CDR2 YSYEKL. DNA for the CDR3: TGCGCCAGCAGCCAGAGGACACCCCTGGGGGAAAAACTGTTTTTT. Residues: CASSQRTPLGEKLFF.

At least ten counts were recorded for this clonotype. The rearrangement joins TRBV20-1 to TRBJ1-5, with D hard to call. This CDR3 is 14 amino acids long. V was shortened by 3 bases and J by 1 base, with 10 bases between the two germline ends. Germline CDR1 reads DFQATT; CDR2 reads SNEGSKA (reference sequence). The CDR3 region is CSASSGSSNQPQHF. The CDR3 coding sequence is TGCAGTGCTAGTTCGGGGTCCAGCAATCAGCCCCAGCATTTT.